This note documents a single T cell receptor (beta chain) sequence. The target antigen is unknown. Thyroid surgery had not been preceded by any treatment in any patient. Under the authors' procedure: Variation in CDR3 across clinicopathological groups served as the basis for constructing a distant-metastasis classifier in papillary thyroid cancer. TCRdb reprocessed the PCR reads using MiXCR. It is TCRdb's table, rather than the study itself, that gives the V and J calls and clone size. The sample has about 20,000 clones, more than 12% seen once. The sample originates from a study of metastatic and nonmetastatic thyroid tumors. Study findings and constraints: According to reports, the diversity of TCR beta was significantly higher in malignant thyroid tumors than in benign nodules, and this held in both blood and tumor samples.

Germline CDR1 reads DFQATT; CDR2 reads SNEGSKA (reference sequence). V was cut by 2 bases and J by 5 bases, with 12 bases left in between. This CDR3 region has 13 residues. The origin of this receptor is a female donor with papillary thyroid cancer or a benign thyroid nodule (not recorded which). Some clones in this sample may be carry-over from other donors' samples. The sample consisted of tumor tissue. This chain joins TRBV20-1 and TRBJ1-1; D not resolved. CDR3 region: CSARRRARTEAFF. The DNA for the CDR3 is TGCAGTGCTAGACGGAGGGCGAGAACTGAAGCTTTCTTT.